A single sample is the source of the 3 T cell receptor beta chains below, sequenced in a study of identical twins. Via MiXCR, TCRdb re-called the 5' RACE reads, giving one row per CDR3 protein. The data contain approximately 220,000 distinct CDR3 sequences, 7.5% of them singletons. The sample was also linked to a second study, of yellow fever vaccine responses in identical twins.

Sequencing was done on a sample of memory (CD45RO+) T cells sorted from blood. Receptors were obtained from a woman under 30 in good health.

This clonotype occurred many times. This chain links TRBV6-6 with TRBJ1-2; D is unclear. Germline CDR1 MNHNY, CDR2 SVGAGI (reference sequence). V dropped 3 bases and J dropped 4 bases, with 3 bases sitting between them. This CDR3 is 11 amino acids long. CDR3 DNA: TGTGCCAGCAGTTATGGCTATGGCTACACCTTC. Residues: CASSYGYGYTF.

This clonotype was counted only a few times. The rearrangement links TRBV14 to TRBJ1-4; perhaps TRBD1 as D (6 bases). Per the germline V gene, CDR1 is SGHDN and CDR2 is FVKESK. Trimming cost V 1 base and J 10 bases, with 16 bases left between them. The CDR3 is 15 amino acids. CDR3: CASSQVRGGTGKLFF. CDR3 DNA: TGTGCCAGCAGCCAAGTCCGAGGGGGTACAGGAAAACTGTTTTTT.

Only a few counts were recorded for this clonotype. This chain joins TRBV6-1 and TRBJ2-3, with TRBD2 identical over 9 bases. The CDR3 is made up of 17 amino acids. Trimming cost V 6 bases and J 1 base; bases outside gene matches: 11. The germline V gene encodes CDR1 MNHNS and CDR2 SASEGT. The CDR3 sequence: CASRERGAPIGTDTQYF. CDR3 coding DNA: TGTGCCAGCAGAGAGCGGGGGGCCCCGATCGGCACAGATACGCAGTATTTT.